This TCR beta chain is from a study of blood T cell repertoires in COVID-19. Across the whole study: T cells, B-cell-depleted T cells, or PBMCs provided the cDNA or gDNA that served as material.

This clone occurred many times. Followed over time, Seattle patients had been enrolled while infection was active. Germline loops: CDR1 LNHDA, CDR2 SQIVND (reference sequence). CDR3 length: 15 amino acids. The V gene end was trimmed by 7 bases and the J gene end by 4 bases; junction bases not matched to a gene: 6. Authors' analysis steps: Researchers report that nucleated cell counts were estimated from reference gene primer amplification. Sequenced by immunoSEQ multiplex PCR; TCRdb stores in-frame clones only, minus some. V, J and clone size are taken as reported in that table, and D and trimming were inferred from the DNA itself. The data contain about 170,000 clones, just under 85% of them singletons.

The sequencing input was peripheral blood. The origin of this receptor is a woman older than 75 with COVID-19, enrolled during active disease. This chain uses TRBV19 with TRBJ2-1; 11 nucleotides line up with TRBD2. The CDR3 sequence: CASTLAGGLYNEQFF. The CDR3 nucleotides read TGTGCCAGTACCTTAGCGGGGGGGCTATACAATGAGCAGTTCTTC.